This T cell receptor (beta chain) was identified in a study of HIV-infected patients and healthy controls. Whole blood was used without fractionation, so all unsorted peripheral T cells were included. The CDR3 runs 10 residues. V gave up 6 bases and J gave up 7 bases, with 5 bases separating them. Reverse transcription used approximately 500 ng RNA and constant-region primers for alpha and beta. Using multiplexing indices, alpha and beta chain libraries were generated apart by chain-specific third strand synthesis. Each cDNA molecule was barcoded, and a single primer pair amplified each chain. In TCRdb, the 5' RACE reads were re-called with MiXCR into one record per CDR3 protein. The sample has approximately 14,000 distinct CDR3 sequences, roughly a tenth seen once; the top ten hold 6.5% to 7.5%.

The receptor's source is an adult in good health. The chain couples TRBV12-3 or TRBV12-4 to TRBJ2-3, with a possible D match to TRBD2 (5 bases). Source material: blood. CDR3 residues: CASSGNTQYF. The CDR3 DNA reads TGTGCCAGCAGCGGGAATACGCAGTATTTT.